This passage covers 27 T cell receptor beta chains from one sample sequenced in a study of T cell repertoires in aging, cancer and after chemotherapy. Amplification of TCR beta used genomic DNA extracted from peripheral blood. TRB rearrangements spanning V, D and J were amplified using mixed TRB-A/B primers. TCRdb ran MiXCR on the multiplex PCR reads and lists one entry per CDR3 protein. Of about 2,600 distinct CDR3 sequences in the sample, more than 55% were seen once. What was sequenced was blood. The source of these receptors is a human donor with a solid tumor.

The rearrangement joins TRBV19 to TRBJ1-6, with D perhaps TRBD1 (6 bases). This CDR3 spans 12 amino acids. V lost 6 bases, J lost 9 bases, and 9 bases lay in between. Germline assignment: CDR1 LNHDA and CDR2 SQIVND (reference sequence). CDR3 residues: CASRQGFSPLHF. The CDR3 nucleotides are TGTGCCAGTAGACAGGGTTTTTCACCCCTCCACTTT.

The sample holds a few counts of this clonotype. The chain uses TRBV20-1 and TRBJ1-6; D might be TRBD1 (5 bases). Trimming cost V 3 bases and J 6 bases, with 15 bases left between them. This CDR3 is built from 15 residues. CDR1 DFQATT and CDR2 SNEGSKA come from the germline V gene (reference sequence). The CDR3 DNA sequence: TGCAGTGCTAGTGTCGACAGCCGGGGTAATTCACCCCTCCACTTT. This codes for CSASVDSRGNSPLHF.

The chain employs TRBV20-1 and TRBJ1-1, with D possibly being TRBD1 (5 bases). V was pared by 1 base and J by 2 bases, with 11 bases between. This CDR3 spans 14 amino acids. Germline assignment: CDR1 DFQATT and CDR2 SNEGSKA (reference sequence). This CDR3 reads CSARGSGTNTEAFF. CDR3 sequence (DNA): TGCAGTGCTAGAGGGTCAGGGACTAACACTGAAGCTTTCTTT.

J is TRBJ2-1 and V is TRBV5-5; TRBD2 agrees at 9 bases. The CDR3 loop spans 15 amino acids. Per germline, CDR1 SGHKS and CDR2 YYEKEE (reference sequence). V lost 5 bases, J lost 4 bases, and 7 bases stayed unmatched. The chain's CDR3 is CASSDGAGGYNEQFF. As DNA, the CDR3 is TGTGCCAGCAGTGACGGAGCGGGGGGTTACAATGAGCAGTTCTTC.

This clonotype appeared a few times. The V call is TRBV6-2 or TRBV6-3, the J call TRBJ2-7; D may be TRBD1 (5 bases). The germline V gene encodes CDR1 MNHEY and CDR2 SVGEGT. Trimming removed 2 bases at V and 2 bases at J, with 10 bases between. The CDR3 runs 14 residues. This CDR3 is CASSYPTGTYEQYF. Written as DNA, the CDR3 is TGTGCCAGCAGTTACCCCACAGGAACCTACGAGCAGTACTTC.

This clonotype was detected only a few times. The chain employs TRBV18 and TRBJ2-5; D may be TRBD1 (6 bases). The germline gives CDR1 KGHSH, CDR2 LQKENI. This CDR3 region has 16 residues. V gave up 0 bases and J gave up 2 bases, with 13 bases separating them. This CDR3 is CASSPPGRGWQETQYF. Written as DNA, the CDR3 is TGTGCCAGCTCACCACCGGGCAGGGGTTGGCAAGAGACCCAGTACTTC.

The rearrangement joins TRBV6-1 to TRBJ2-3; D is unresolved. The CDR3 contains 12 residues. V was pared by 5 bases and J by 7 bases, with 10 bases between. Germline CDR1 MNHNS, CDR2 SASEGT. In DNA form, the CDR3 reads TGTGCCAGCAGTTACTCGGCCCATACGCAGTATTTT. It translates to CASSYSAHTQYF.

This sequence joins TRBV20-1 and TRBJ1-2; 8 bases map to TRBD1. V lost 6 bases to trimming and J lost 0 bases; unmatched junction nucleotides: 9. The CDR3 runs 15 residues. Germline lookup yields CDR1 DFQATT and CDR2 SNEGSKA (reference sequence). The CDR3 bases are TGCAGTGCCGGTGGGACAGGAATCGCTAACTATGGCTACACCTTC. Protein product: CSAGGTGIANYGYTF.

The gene calls are TRBV6-5 and TRBJ1-2; D remains ambiguous. Deletions cut 0 bases from V and 3 bases from J, with 11 bases between. The CDR3 contains 15 residues. Germline V CDR1 and CDR2: MNHEY, SVGAGI. The CDR3 nucleotides are TGTGCCAGCAGTTACTCGTGGGCCCTAGACTATGGCTACACCTTC. The encoded protein is CASSYSWALDYGYTF.

About this clonotype itself: Possible read error: a much larger clone is one base away. The chain recombines TRBV11-2 with TRBJ2-6, with 7 positions matching TRBD1. The length of the CDR3 is 21 residues. Per germline, CDR1 SGHAT and CDR2 FQNNGV. The CDR3 is CASSLDYSTGLFVSGANVLTF. CDR3 nucleotides: TGTGCCAGCAGCTTAGATTATTCGACAGGGCTATTCGTCTCTGGTGCCAACGTCCTGACTTTC. The full variable domain, rest sourced from reference TRBV11-2 and TRBJ2-6, is EAGVAQSPRYKIIEKRQSVAFWCNPISGHATLYWYQQILGQGPKLLIQFQNNGVVDDSQLPKDRFSAERLKGVDSTLKIQPAKLEDSAVYLCASSLDYSTGLFVSGANVLTFGAGSRLTVL.

This sequence joins TRBV19 and TRBJ2-7, with 7 nucleotides matching TRBD1. The CDR3 has 16 residues. Germline CDR1 reads LNHDA; CDR2 reads SQIVND (reference sequence). The J segment lost 3 bases and the V segment lost 5 bases, leaving 13 bases of the junction unmatched. The CDR3 reads CASSHRQGRGVYEQYF. The CDR3 coding sequence is TGTGCCAGTAGTCACCGACAGGGTAGGGGAGTCTACGAGCAGTACTTC.

This clonotype came up once. V and J are TRBV20-1 and TRBJ1-5, with a possible D match to TRBD1 (6 bases). There are 15 residues in the CDR3. V was shortened by 7 bases and J by 1 base, with 17 bases between the two germline ends. The germline gives CDR1 DFQATT, CDR2 SNEGSKA (reference sequence). CDR3 protein: CSVRGVGRSNQPQHF. The CDR3 nucleotides are TGCAGTGTCAGGGGAGTGGGGAGGAGCAATCAGCCCCAGCATTTT.

This clonotype was recorded only once. The V and J genes are TRBV19 and TRBJ1-2; D remains unclear. Germline lookup yields CDR1 LNHDA and CDR2 SQIVND (reference sequence). The CDR3 length is 15 residues. V lost 1 base, J lost 6 bases, and 15 bases lay in between. Here the CDR3 reads CASSIGMSEGDGYTF. The CDR3 DNA is TGTGCCAGTAGTATAGGAATGAGTGAAGGAGATGGCTACACCTTC.

This clonotype was seen a handful of times. The V gene is TRBV28, the J gene TRBJ1-4, with unresolved D. CDR1 is MDHEN and CDR2 is SYDVKM in the germline V gene. Trimming shortened V by 5 bases and J by 4 bases, and 8 bases separated the two germline ends. This CDR3 has 13 amino acids. CDR3 nucleotide sequence: TGTGCCAGCAGTCCGGTGGTTAATGAAAAACTGTTTTTT. This sequence encodes CASSPVVNEKLFF.

Only a few counts were recorded for this clonotype. This chain uses TRBV29-1 with TRBJ2-7; the D is unclear. Germline loops: CDR1 SQVTM, CDR2 ANQGSEA. The CDR3 has 11 residues. V was clipped by 4 bases and J by 5 bases, with 9 bases between them. The CDR3 sequence: CSVGQGDEQYF. The CDR3 coding sequence is TGCAGCGTTGGACAAGGTGACGAGCAGTACTTC.

The V call is TRBV10-3, the J call TRBJ1-1; 10 nucleotides align to TRBD1. Germline trimming cut 2 bases from V and 7 bases from J; bases unmatched to any gene: 4. The CDR3 has 14 residues. The germline gives CDR1 ENHRY, CDR2 SYGVKD. CDR3: CAISEGTGDFEAFF. CDR3 DNA sequence: TGTGCCATCAGTGAGGGGACAGGGGACTTTGAAGCTTTCTTT.

The chain is built from TRBV12-3 or TRBV12-4 and TRBJ1-5, with D possibly TRBD1 on 6 matching bases. V lost 1 base to trimming and J lost 8 bases, with 9 bases between them. CDR3 length equals 13 residues. The CDR3 DNA reads TGTGCCAGCAGTTTAGAGGGGGGGGAGCCCCAGCATTTT. This translates into CASSLEGGEPQHF.

This chain links TRBV7-2 with TRBJ2-1; TRBD2 aligns across 9 bases. The germline CDR1 and CDR2 sequences are SGHTA and FQGNSA. The CDR3 runs 15 residues. Trimming cost V 1 base and J 7 bases; bases outside gene matches: 5. The CDR3 DNA reads as TGTGCCAGCAGCTTAGTAGCGGGAGTGACGAATGAGCAGTTCTTC. Translated, it gives CASSLVAGVTNEQFF.

The chain employs TRBV19 and TRBJ2-3, with 7 bases fitting TRBD2. There are 13 residues in the CDR3. Germline-derived CDR1 and CDR2 are LNHDA and SQIVND (reference sequence). Germline trimming cut 7 bases from V and 3 bases from J; bases unmatched to any gene: 4. The CDR3 region is CASNGLDTDTQYF. Here the CDR3 DNA reads TGTGCCAGTAATGGACTAGATACAGATACGCAGTATTTT.

This clonotype was counted between two and nine times. The CDR3 DNA reads as TGTGCCAGCAGCTCCCCCTCCGGGACTAGCGGGCCCAACTCCTACGAGCAGTACTTC. Translation gives CASSSPSGTSGPNSYEQYF. This chain uses TRBV7-9 with TRBJ2-7; 12 positions agree with TRBD2. This CDR3 has 19 residues. V was pared by 4 bases and J by 0 bases, with 13 bases of the junction left unmatched. Germline V lookup: CDR1 SEHNR, CDR2 FQNEAQ (reference sequence).

The V and J genes are TRBV30 and TRBJ1-5, with 9 bases aligning to TRBD1. There are 15 residues in the CDR3. CDR1 and CDR2 (germline): GTSNPN, SVGIG (reference sequence). Losses at the gene ends were 3 bases for V and 5 bases for J; bases not matched to a gene: 8. The CDR3 is CAWSSGQGPHQPQHF. CDR3 nucleotide sequence: TGTGCCTGGAGCTCGGGACAGGGACCTCATCAGCCCCAGCATTTT.

As regards this clonotype: Compared with germline, one end of the junction differs, possibly owing to a read error. The chain combines TRBV19 with TRBJ2-7, with 7 bases lining up with TRBD1. Per germline, CDR1 LNHDA and CDR2 SQIVND (reference sequence). This CDR3 has 14 amino acids. In DNA, the CDR3 is TGTGCCAGTAGCCCGACAGGGCAAATTTACGAGCAGTACTTT. Encoded protein: CASSPTGQIYEQYF. The complete variable domain, with remaining parts taken from reference TRBV19 and TRBJ2-7, reads DGGITQSPKYLFRKEGQNVTLSCEQNLNHDAMYWYRQDPGQGLRLIYYSQIVNDFQKGDIAEGYSVSREKKESFPLTVTSAQKNPTAFYLCASSPTGQIYEQYFGPGTRLTVT.

The chain recombines TRBV19 with TRBJ1-1, with D tentatively TRBD1 (5 bases). V was trimmed by 5 bases and J by 5 bases, leaving 15 bases between them. CDR3 length: 14 amino acids. The germline gives CDR1 LNHDA, CDR2 SQIVND (reference sequence). The CDR3 protein is CASSPLSGGTEAFF. For the CDR3, the DNA is TGTGCCAGTAGTCCCCTTAGTGGGGGAACTGAAGCTTTCTTT. Full variable domain (remainder filled in from reference TRBV19 and TRBJ1-1): DGGITQSPKYLFRKEGQNVTLSCEQNLNHDAMYWYRQDPGQGLRLIYYSQIVNDFQKGDIAEGYSVSREKKESFPLTVTSAQKNPTAFYLCASSPLSGGTEAFFGQGTRLTVV.

This chain connects TRBV12-5 to TRBJ2-3, with no clear D. Trimming pared 4 bases from V and 3 bases from J, leaving 8 bases between. Germline CDR1 and CDR2: LGHNT and FRNRAP. The CDR3 runs 13 residues. Here the CDR3 reads CASGWGGTDTQYF. CDR3 bases: TGTGCTAGTGGTTGGGGTGGGACAGATACGCAGTATTTT. Drawing the rest from reference TRBV12-5 and TRBJ2-3, the complete variable domain is DARVTQTPRHKVTEMGQEVTMRCQPILGHNTVFWYRQTMMQGLELLAYFRNRAPLDDSGMPKDRFSAEMPDATLATLKIQPSEPRDSAVYFCASGWGGTDTQYFGPGTRLTVL.

The chain recombines TRBV19 with TRBJ2-5; weak D call: TRBD2 (6 bases). The CDR3 is 13 residues long. In germline, CDR1 is LNHDA, CDR2 SQIVND (reference sequence). V was cut by 5 bases and J by 5 bases, with 12 bases left in between. The DNA of the CDR3 is TGTGCCAGTAGTCTCGGGACTTCGGAGACCCAGTACTTC. Its translation: CASSLGTSETQYF.

This clonotype appeared a few times. The chain uses TRBV6-5 and TRBJ2-5, with D maybe TRBD1 (5 bases). This CDR3 spans 13 amino acids. The germline CDR1 and CDR2 sequences are MNHEY and SVGAGI. V gave up 2 bases and J gave up 5 bases, with 9 bases separating them. CDR3 sequence: CASSYTAGETQYF. CDR3 nucleotide sequence: TGTGCCAGCAGTTACACCGCAGGGGAGACCCAGTACTTC.

This clonotype appeared once. The chain is built from TRBV19 and TRBJ2-7; 7 bases align to TRBD1. Germline CDR1 LNHDA, CDR2 SQIVND (reference sequence). The J segment lost 6 bases and the V segment lost 11 bases, leaving 22 bases of the junction unmatched. The CDR3 is made up of 16 amino acids. Written as DNA, the CDR3 is TGTGCCGGCCCACAGGGGAACCGGGAAGTGGGATCCGAGCAGTACTTC. Translating it yields CAGPQGNREVGSEQYF.